The rows below give T cell receptor beta chains drawn from one sample of a study of CD8+CD57+ T cells in acquired aplastic anemia. TCRdb fed the reads into MiXCR, producing one record per CDR3 protein. The sample carries about 250,000 distinct CDR3 sequences, 47% recorded once. Sequencing used sorted CD4+, CD8+, or CD8+CD57+ T cells (not recorded which) from PBMCs. These receptors were obtained from a human donor with aplastic anemia. Each CDR3 is given with its conserved first and last residue. A D gene is named only where the DNA matches it firmly. Not all rows give a size; the values are once, few, many and, for expanded clones, a class.

clone_size	d_call	j_call	v_call	cdr3_aa	cdr3_nt
-	-	TRBJ2-7	TRBV29-1	CSQDLGLYEQYF	TGCAGCCAAGACCTCGGACTGTACGAGCAGTACTTC
many	TRBD1	TRBJ1-1	TRBV29-1	CSVVGGLEAFF	TGCAGCGTGGTAGGGGGCCTTGAAGCTTTCTTT
many	TRBD1	TRBJ2-3	TRBV19	CASSIEGQGNLDTQYF	TGTGCCAGTAGTATAGAAGGACAGGGAAATCTGGATACGCAGTATTTT
many	-	TRBJ2-7	TRBV6-5	CASSYSTSGYEQYF	TGTGCCAGCAGTTACTCGACTTCCGGCTACGAGCAGTACTTC
many	-	TRBJ2-3	TRBV4-2	CASSQEYGGTDTQYF	TGTGCCAGCAGCCAGGAGTACGGGGGAACAGATACGCAGTATTTT
-	TRBD1	TRBJ1-2	TRBV7-2	CASSLEPGQSYGYTF	TGTGCCAGCAGCTTGGAACCGGGACAGTCTTATGGCTACACCTTC
once	-	TRBJ2-2	TRBV12-3/TRBV12-4	CASSSQRDRELFF	TGTGCCAGCAGTTCACAACGAGACAGGGAGCTGTTTTTT
-	-	TRBJ2-5	TRBV9	CASSVVGGLKETQYF	TGTGCCAGCAGCGTAGTGGGCGGACTGAAAGAGACCCAGTACTTC
many	TRBD2	TRBJ2-7	TRBV7-9	CASSLKERGQLTYEQYF	TGTGCCAGCAGCTTGAAGGAGCGGGGGCAGTTAACCTACGAGCAGTACTTC
-	-	TRBJ1-2	TRBV2	CASSEGLSYYGYTF	TGTGCCAGCAGTGAAGGGTTATCGTACTATGGCTACACCTTC
many	-	TRBJ1-1	TRBV6-2/TRBV6-3	CATFAAMNTEAFF	TGTGCCACCTTCGCCGCCATGAACACTGAAGCTTTCTTT
many	-	TRBJ2-7	TRBV7-9	CASSPPRVEQYF	TGTGCCAGCAGCCCCCCACGAGTGGAGCAGTACTTC
-	TRBD1	TRBJ2-5	TRBV24-1	CATSEQSGTGQETQYF	TGTGCCACCAGTGAACAATCCGGGACAGGTCAAGAGACCCAGTACTTC
-	-	TRBJ1-1	TRBV19	CASQSDLTPNTEAFF	TGTGCCAGTCAGTCCGACCTAACACCGAACACTGAAGCTTTCTTT
once	-	TRBJ2-7	TRBV15	CASSTLGPGKIVF	TGTGCCAGCAGCACCCTGGGGCCAGGGAAGATCGTCTTC
many	TRBD2	TRBJ2-7	TRBV6-5	CASSYGGTSGIYEQYF	TGTGCCAGCAGTTACGGGGGGACTAGCGGGATTTACGAGCAGTACTTC
-	TRBD1	TRBJ2-7	TRBV4-3	CASSQGPTGSPTEQYF	TGCGCCAGCAGCCAAGGCCCGACAGGGTCCCCGACCGAGCAGTACTTC
many	-	TRBJ1-2	TRBV6-5	CASSYSGPGGYGYTF	TGTGCCAGCAGTTACTCTGGCCCGGGAGGCTATGGCTACACCTTC
many	-	TRBJ1-4	TRBV9	CASSGTGTNEKLFF	TGTGCCAGCAGCGGGACCGGGACTAATGAAAAACTGTTTTTT
many	-	TRBJ1-5	TRBV9	CASSAGGGGKPQHF	TGTGCCAGCAGCGCCGGGGGCGGCGGGAAGCCCCAGCATTTT
many	-	TRBJ2-5	TRBV20-1	CSARDIKTAMETQYF	TGCAGTGCTAGAGATATAAAAACGGCAATGGAGACCCAGTACTTC
-	-	TRBJ1-6	TRBV10-2	CASSPDVGHTRRTYNSPLHF	TGCGCCAGCAGTCCGGACGTAGGGCACACTCGGAGGACCTATAATTCACCCCTCCACTTT
-	-	TRBJ1-1	TRBV25-1	CASSVEAGRGNTEAFF	TGTGCCAGCAGCGTTGAGGCGGGACGGGGGAACACTGAAGCTTTCTTT
-	-	TRBJ2-3	TRBV24-1	CATSANRDSNTDTQYF	TGTGCCACCAGTGCCAACCGGGACTCGAACACAGATACGCAGTATTTT
many	-	TRBJ2-6	TRBV20-1	CSARDVDDPSGANVLTF	TGCAGTGCTAGAGATGTTGACGATCCCTCTGGGGCCAACGTCCTGACTTTC
-	-	TRBJ2-7	TRBV24-1	CATGSGTPYEQYF	TGTGCCACCGGTTCCGGGACACCCTACGAGCAGTACTTC
-	-	TRBJ2-5	TRBV6-5	CASSYVAAGRTQYF	TGTGCCAGCAGTTACGTAGCCGCCGGCAGGACCCAGTACTTC
few	TRBD2	TRBJ2-3	TRBV4-3	CASSQTSGGSYNEQYF	TGCGCCAGCAGCCAAACTAGCGGGGGCTCCTACAATGAGCAGTATTTT
-	-	TRBJ2-1	TRBV20-1	CSASELGAGEYNEQFF	TGCAGTGCTAGCGAGCTCGGGGCGGGCGAGTACAATGAGCAGTTCTTC
many	-	TRBJ2-2	TRBV5-8	CASSGDGELFF	TGTGCCAGCAGTGGAGATGGGGAGCTGTTTTTT
many	-	TRBJ1-4	TRBV20-1	CSVASRGNNEKLFF	TGCAGTGTAGCCTCCCGGGGAAATAATGAAAAACTGTTTTTT
many	-	TRBJ2-7	TRBV12-3/TRBV12-4	CASSFRDYEQYF	TGTGCCAGCAGTTTTAGAGATTACGAGCAGTACTTC
many	-	TRBJ2-3	TRBV6-5	CASSYGAIPSTDTQYF	TGTGCCAGCAGTTACGGCGCCATTCCTAGCACAGATACGCAGTATTTT
many	-	TRBJ1-1	TRBV19	CASSTARGDTEAFF	TGTGCCAGTAGTACGGCGCGGGGCGACACTGAAGCTTTCTTT
-	TRBD1	TRBJ2-5	TRBV6-1	CASSEEVSGGNQETQYF	TGTGCCAGCAGTGAAGAGGTGTCAGGGGGAAACCAAGAGACCCAGTACTTC
-	-	TRBJ2-7	TRBV30	CAWNQGSSYEQYF	TGTGCCTGGAATCAGGGTAGCTCCTACGAGCAGTACTTC
few	TRBD1	TRBJ2-5	TRBV7-9	CASSQKRGQETQYF	TGTGCCAGCAGCCAGAAGAGGGGACAGGAGACCCAGTACTTC
medium-sized	-	TRBJ2-6	TRBV25-1	CASRQAGPRQTNVLTF	TGTGCCAGCAGGCAGGCAGGGCCTCGACAGACCAACGTCCTGACTTTC
-	-	TRBJ1-1	TRBV7-9	CASTLGASNTEAFF	TGTGCCAGCACCCTAGGGGCCTCGAACACTGAAGCTTTCTTT
many	-	TRBJ1-2	TRBV28	CASSLQQVNYGYTF	TGTGCCAGCAGTTTACAACAGGTCAACTATGGCTACACCTTC
-	TRBD1	TRBJ1-1	TRBV6-1	CASRVPGTGRDTEAFF	TGTGCCAGCAGGGTCCCCGGGACAGGGCGGGACACTGAAGCTTTCTTT
few	TRBD1	TRBJ1-6	TRBV7-9	CASSSGDRANSPLHF	TGTGCCAGCAGCTCGGGGGACAGGGCTAATTCACCCCTCCACTTT
few	TRBD1	TRBJ2-7	TRBV7-9	CASSGKTGSYEQYF	TGTGCCAGCAGCGGAAAGACAGGGTCCTACGAGCAGTACTTC